The source of this T cell receptor beta chain is a study of blood T cell repertoires in COVID-19. The overall study: From T cells, B-cell-depleted T cells, or PBMCs came the material, which was cDNA or gDNA.

Germline CDR1 MNHEY, CDR2 SMNVEV (reference sequence). The CDR3 loop spans 14 amino acids. V lost 5 bases and J lost 7; bases outside the gene matches: 9. Using immunoSEQ multiplex PCR, the repertoire was profiled, and TCRdb retains in-frame clones only, with some absent. This sample has about 300,000 clones, with about nine tenths found just once. The sequence came from a woman between 50 and 59 years old with COVID-19, enrolled during active disease. The chain is built from TRBV27 and TRBJ2-7; 9 bases line up with TRBD2. Sequenced material: peripheral blood. This chain's CDR3 is CASSIAGEVPEQYF. CDR3 nucleotide sequence: TGTGCCAGCAGTATAGCGGGAGAAGTCCCGGAGCAGTACTTC.